Listed below are T cell receptor beta chains from one sample, sequenced in a study of T cells in localized non-small cell lung cancer. The table came from immunoSEQ multiplex PCR; TCRdb's copy has only in-frame clones and leaves some out. Of approximately 11,000 clones in the sample, approximately 50% were seen once. Sequencing used lymph node tissue, obtained before any cancer treatment. The receptor source for this set is a woman aged 40-69 years with stage II squamous cell lung carcinoma. Each CDR3 is given with its conserved first and last residue. A D gene is named only where the DNA matches it firmly. Clone size is not always given. Where it is, it says once, few, many or a class for expanded clones.

>TRBD1|NA|TRBJ1-4|14|TRBV5-1
CASSIGTGDEKLFF
TGCGCCAGCAGCATCGGGACAGGGGATGAAAAACTGTTTTTT
>NA|few|TRBJ1-1|15|TRBV1
CASSQLTQRDTEAFF
TGCGCCAGCAGCCAATTGACACAAAGGGACACTGAAGCTTTTTTT
>NA|few|TRBJ2-7|15|TRBV4-1
CASSQGERGSYEQYF
TGCGCCAGCAGCCAAGGAGAAAGAGGGTCCTACGAGCAGTACTTC
>TRBD1|few|TRBJ1-2|17|TRBV28
CASSLYRGTGAGYGYTF
TGTGCCAGCAGTTTGTATCGAGGGACAGGGGCCGGGTACGGCTACACCTTC
>NA|NA|TRBJ2-7|13|TRBV19
CASRDTRLPEQYF
TGTGCCAGTAGAGATACGAGGCTCCCCGAGCAGTACTTC
>NA|few|TRBJ2-1|14|TRBV18
CASSPTRSYNEQFF
TGTGCCAGCTCACCAACGCGATCCTACAATGAGCAGTTCTTC
>NA|NA|TRBJ1-4|14|TRBV15
CATSLGQPNEKLFF
TGTGCCACCAGCCTTGGACAGCCTAATGAAAAACTGTTTTTT
>TRBD2|once|TRBJ2-3|14|TRBV28
CASSSPIAGATQYF
TGTGCCAGCAGTTCGCCCATAGCGGGAGCAACGCAGTATTTT
>NA|NA|TRBJ2-5|15|TRBV30
CAWSPPGGIQGTQYF
TGTGCCTGGAGTCCCCCCGGAGGGATTCAGGGGACCCAGTACTTC
>NA|few|TRBJ1-5|12|TRBV2
CASKGVTRPQHF
TGTGCCAGCAAGGGGGTTACACGGCCCCAGCATTTT
>NA|NA|TRBJ1-1|14|TRBV19
CASSIVGQNTEAFF
TGTGCCAGTAGTATAGTAGGGCAGAACACTGAAGCTTTCTTT
>TRBD2|few|TRBJ2-7|17|TRBV15
CATSRDRASGYSYEQYF
TGTGCCACCAGCAGAGACCGGGCTAGCGGGTACTCCTACGAGCAGTACTTC
>TRBD1|few|TRBJ1-5|15|TRBV11-3
CASSSGTGGLMAQHF
TGTGCCAGCAGTTCCGGGACAGGTGGATTGATGGCCCAGCATTTT
>TRBD1|NA|TRBJ2-2|15|TRBV28
CASRPGTGGTGELFF
TGTGCCAGCAGACCCGGGACAGGGGGGACCGGGGAGCTGTTTTTT